What follows are 9 T cell receptor beta chains derived from one specimen sequenced in a study of T cell responses to AZD1222 COVID-19 vaccine. The assay was immunoSEQ multiplex PCR, and TCRdb's table has in-frame clones only and misses some. The sample holds roughly 46,000 clones; approximately 88% are singletons and the top ten take approximately 25%. The material was peripheral blood, obtained 28 days after the second AZD1222 dose. These receptors all come from an adult who received the AZD1222 COVID-19 vaccine.

The rearrangement uses TRBV4-3 and TRBJ2-3, with 9 bases matching TRBD1. J gave up 0 bases and V 0 bases, and 13 bases lay outside the gene matches. Germline CDR1 and CDR2: LGHNA and YSLEER. The CDR3 is 20 amino acids. CDR3 coding DNA: TGCGCCAGCAGCCAAGATCACGGACAGGGGACATACTCTAGCACAGATACGCAGTATTTT. This encodes CASSQDHGQGTYSSTDTQYF.

The V and J genes are TRBV6-6 and TRBJ1-3; 9 nucleotides align to TRBD1. CDR3 size: 16 residues. The ends lost 6 bases at V and 4 bases at J; junction bases unmatched: 10. The V gene's germline CDR1 is MNHNY and CDR2 SVGAGI (reference sequence). The CDR3 spells CASSHNDRGGGNTIYF. The CDR3 nucleotides read TGTGCCAGCAGCCATAATGACAGGGGGGGCGGAAACACCATATATTTT.

The chain uses TRBV5-1 and TRBJ2-1; 7 bases map to TRBD1. Per the germline V gene, CDR1 is SGHRS and CDR2 is YFSETQ. This CDR3 is built from 13 residues. Trimming took 0 bases from V and 8 from J; bases not matched to a gene: 2. CDR3 loop: CASSLVGGDEQFF. CDR3 nucleotides: TGCGCCAGCAGCTTGGTAGGGGGCGATGAGCAGTTCTTC.

The chain employs TRBV29-1 and TRBJ2-2; D is perhaps TRBD1 (6 bases). This CDR3 contains 11 residues. Looked up from germline, CDR1 is SQVTM and CDR2 is ANQGSEA. Trimming cost V 6 bases and J 6 bases, with 8 bases left between them. The CDR3 loop reads CSVGTSGELFF. The CDR3 nucleotides are TGCAGCGTCGGGACATCCGGGGAGCTGTTTTTT.

The chain joins TRBV6-6 to TRBJ2-7; D perhaps matches TRBD1 (6 bases). The CDR3 covers 16 residues. CDR1 and CDR2 (germline): MNHNY, SVGAGI (reference sequence). The V end lost 6 bases, the J end lost 3 bases, and 21 bases lay between the germline ends. The CDR3 DNA reads as TGTGCCAGCAGACGATCCGGGACAAATATCCTCTACGAGCAGTACTTC. It encodes CASRRSGTNILYEQYF.

The chain has TRBV18 and TRBJ1-1, with TRBD1 identical over 7 bases. The CDR3 totals 13 residues. After removal of 5 bases from V and 7 bases from J, the junction contained 7 bases not matched to a gene. CDR1 is KGHSH and CDR2 is LQKENI in the germline V gene. The CDR3 region is CASSDRARGEAFF. In DNA, the CDR3 is TGTGCCAGCTCAGACAGGGCCCGAGGTGAAGCTTTCTTT.

V and J are TRBV7-3 and TRBJ2-1, with a tentative D call TRBD2 (6 bases). The germline V gene has CDR1 SGHTA and CDR2 FQGTGA. Trimming took 5 bases from V and 9 from J, leaving 11 bases between them. The CDR3 contains 12 residues. The CDR3 reads CASSPRGGEQFF. CDR3 in DNA: TGTGCCAGCAGCCCGCGGGGAGGTGAGCAGTTCTTC.

This chain uses TRBV11-2 with TRBJ1-5; D gene uncertain. Germline-derived CDR1 and CDR2 are SGHAT and FQNNGV. V lost 5 bases and J lost 0, with 14 bases in between. CDR3 length: 16 residues. The chain's CDR3 is CASSPRADYSNQPQHF. Written as DNA, the CDR3 is TGTGCCAGCAGCCCTCGGGCAGACTATAGCAATCAGCCCCAGCATTTT.

This clone was seen a handful of times. The chain carries TRBV15 and TRBJ1-1, with D hard to call. The ends were cut back, 7 bases at V and 0 bases at J, with 15 bases in the middle. Germline CDR1 reads LNHNV; CDR2 reads YYDKDF (reference sequence). This CDR3 contains 15 residues. In DNA form, the CDR3 reads TGTGCCACCAAAGGAAGCGGCGATATGAACACTGAAGCTTTCTTT. As protein: CATKGSGDMNTEAFF.